The 27 T cell receptor beta chains given below trace back to one sample, sequenced in a study of cytomegalovirus exposure and HLA in healthy donors. PCR employed 60 Vbeta and 13 Jbeta primers. Assay used: immunoSEQ multiplex PCR; TCRdb lists only in-frame clones, some missing. The data contain about 89,000 clones, 77% of them singletons. The sample comprised PBMCs. The receptors derive from a man aged 30 to 39 in good health and CMV-seronegative.

This clone was detected only a few times. J is TRBJ1-4 and V is TRBV6-1; TRBD1 might be the D (5 bases). Trimming took off 2 bases at V and 8 bases at J, with 24 bases between the two ends. CDR3 size: 18 residues. Germline-derived CDR1 and CDR2 are MNHNS and SASEGT. CDR3 residues: CASSETLRTPSAREKLFF. The CDR3 nucleotides read TGTGCCAGCAGTGAAACCCTAAGGACACCAAGTGCTCGGGAAAAACTGTTTTTT.

This chain joins TRBV10-3 and TRBJ2-7; possibly TRBD1 for D (6 bases). Germline loops: CDR1 ENHRY, CDR2 SYGVKD. Trimming cost V 7 bases and J 1 base, with 23 bases left between them. CDR3 length: 17 residues. DNA for the CDR3: TGTGCCATCATGTTTTGGACAGCTCAAGGTGGGTCCTACGAGCAGTACTTC. As protein: CAIMFWTAQGGSYEQYF.

This clone was recorded a few times. The chain is built from TRBV9 and TRBJ2-1, with 10 nucleotides matching TRBD2. CDR1 is SGDLS and CDR2 is YYNGEE in the germline V gene. The CDR3 is 17 residues long. The V gene end was trimmed by 2 bases and the J gene end by 7 bases; junction bases not matched to a gene: 12. The DNA of the CDR3 is TGTGCCAGCAGCGTCAGTGGAAGCGGGGGGGGTCGGAATGAGCAGTTCTTC. This gives the protein CASSVSGSGGGRNEQFF.

The chain links TRBV6-1 to TRBJ2-3; D possibly corresponds to TRBD1 (6 bases). V gave up 5 bases and J gave up 2 bases, with 14 bases separating them. The germline V gene encodes CDR1 MNHNS and CDR2 SASEGT. This CDR3 has 15 residues. CDR3 loop: CASSPDRPITDTQYF. In DNA form, the CDR3 reads TGTGCCAGCAGTCCTGACAGGCCGATCACAGATACGCAGTATTTT.

This clone was seen more than once but under ten times. This chain connects TRBV5-1 to TRBJ1-2; TRBD1 is a possible D gene (6 bases). In germline, CDR1 is SGHRS, CDR2 YFSETQ. V was clipped by 4 bases and J by 2 bases, with 6 bases between them. This CDR3 has 12 residues. CDR3 nucleotides: TGCGCCAGCAGCGGACAGAACTATGGCTACACCTTC. This sequence encodes CASSGQNYGYTF.

CDR3 coding DNA: TGTGCCAGTAGTATAGCCGCGACAGGGGTCTATGGCTACACCTTC. As protein: CASSIAATGVYGYTF. This chain uses TRBV19 with TRBJ1-2, with TRBD1 matching over 8 bases. Germline CDR1 and CDR2: LNHDA and SQIVND (reference sequence). The CDR3 extends over 15 amino acids. The junction had 5 bases not matched to a gene; V was cut back by 1 base and J by 4 bases.

This rearrangement joins TRBV19 to TRBJ1-5; 7 nucleotides match TRBD1. The junction had 5 bases not matched to a gene; V was cut back by 3 bases and J by 3 bases. CDR1 and CDR2 from the germline V gene are LNHDA and SQIVND (reference sequence). The CDR3 consists of 15 residues. The CDR3 region is CASSIWGQTNQPQHF. For the CDR3, the DNA is TGTGCCAGTAGTATTTGGGGACAGACCAATCAGCCCCAGCATTTT. Combining the CDR3 with reference TRBV19 and TRBJ1-5 gives the whole variable domain DGGITQSPKYLFRKEGQNVTLSCEQNLNHDAMYWYRQDPGQGLRLIYYSQIVNDFQKGDIAEGYSVSREKKESFPLTVTSAQKNPTAFYLCASSIWGQTNQPQHFGDGTRLSIL.

V is TRBV7-8 and J is TRBJ2-5; TRBD1 matches at 9 bases. The DNA end lines up better with TRBJ2-7; the J call may be wrong. The CDR3 runs 14 residues. Germline CDR1 reads SGHVS; CDR2 reads FQNEAQ. The DNA of the CDR3 is TGTGCCAGCAGCTCCGACAGGGGGTTCTACGAGCAGTACTTC. Translating it yields CASSSDRGFYEQYF.

CDR3: CASSEDSGRGDEQFF. CDR3 nucleotides: TGTGCCAGCAGCGAGGACAGCGGGAGGGGCGATGAGCAGTTCTTC. The chain is built from TRBV7-2 and TRBJ2-1; TRBD2 matches 10 bases. The germline V gene encodes CDR1 SGHTA and CDR2 FQGNSA. This CDR3 region has 15 residues. With 5 bases clipped from V and 8 bases from J, the junction kept 9 bases outside the gene matches.

The chain carries TRBV19 and TRBJ1-2; 7 bases agree with TRBD1. Germline V gives CDR1 LNHDA, CDR2 SQIVND (reference sequence). With V trimmed by 6 bases and J by 0 bases, 4 bases remained unmatched. CDR3 length equals 14 residues. The CDR3 here is CASRRTGPNYGYTF. In DNA form, the CDR3 reads TGTGCCAGTAGGCGGACAGGTCCTAACTATGGCTACACCTTC.

The chain has TRBV4-2 and TRBJ2-2, with a tentative D call TRBD2 (5 bases). This CDR3 is 16 amino acids long. V dropped 0 bases and J dropped 5 bases, with 13 bases sitting between them. The germline CDR1 and CDR2 sequences are LGHNA and YNFKEQ. The CDR3 here is CASSQDLGGETGELFF. CDR3 DNA sequence: TGTGCCAGCAGCCAAGATCTCGGAGGAGAAACCGGGGAGCTGTTTTTT.

In nucleotides, the CDR3 is TGCAGCGTTGACGGGGGTAGGTTCTTC. This translates into CSVDGGRFF. This chain joins TRBV29-1 and TRBJ2-1; possibly TRBD2 for D (6 bases). Germline-derived CDR1 and CDR2 are SQVTM and ANQGSEA. The CDR3 sequence is 9 residues long. V lost 3 bases and J 15 bases, leaving 9 bases between the germline ends.

V gene TRBV6-1 combines with J gene TRBJ1-5; unclear D gene. This CDR3 is built from 18 residues. Germline values: CDR1 MNHNS, CDR2 SASEGT. The germline V and J ends were trimmed by 1 base and 0 bases, with 16 bases remaining between them. CDR3 region: CASSEVRATQDSNQPQHF. CDR3 DNA sequence: TGTGCCAGCAGTGAAGTGAGGGCGACCCAGGATAGCAATCAGCCCCAGCATTTT.

The chain combines TRBV28 with TRBJ2-1, with 10 bases lining up with TRBD2. This CDR3 comprises 16 residues. V was clipped by 4 bases and J by 4 bases; unmatched bases: 7. The germline gives CDR1 MDHEN, CDR2 SYDVKM. The CDR3 bases are TGTGCCAGCAGTTCCTCAGCTAGCGGGAGTTACAATGAGCAGTTCTTC. Protein sequence: CASSSSASGSYNEQFF.

V gene TRBV4-2 combines with J gene TRBJ1-5, with a tentative D call TRBD1 (6 bases). Germline-derived CDR1 and CDR2 are LGHNA and YNFKEQ. The CDR3 has 17 amino acids. The V gene lost 0 bases and the J gene lost 0 bases, with 12 bases spanning the gap. The CDR3 sequence is CASSQDLYRVSNQPQHF. CDR3 bases: TGTGCCAGCAGCCAAGATCTATACAGGGTTAGCAATCAGCCCCAGCATTTT.

The chain carries TRBV5-1 and TRBJ2-7; a weak D match, TRBD2 (7 bases). The V end lost 3 bases, the J end lost 3 bases, and 13 bases lay between the germline ends. The CDR3 covers 14 residues. In germline, CDR1 is SGHRS, CDR2 YFSETQ. The CDR3 DNA follows: TGCGCCAGCAGCTCACAGGGAGGGCTCTACGAGCAGTACTTC. Residues: CASSSQGGLYEQYF.

The chain carries TRBV2 and TRBJ2-5; D unresolved. This CDR3 contains 14 residues. The germline V gene encodes CDR1 SNHLY and CDR2 FYNNEI. V lost 7 bases, J lost 2 bases, and 14 bases lay in between. The CDR3 here is CASTSPLGQETQYF. CDR3 DNA: TGTGCCAGCACCTCCCCCCTAGGTCAAGAGACCCAGTACTTC.

V and J are TRBV21-1 and TRBJ2-6; the D segment call TRBD1 is taken from the table without a DNA check. TRBV21-1 is listed as a pseudogene. The CDR3 extends over 20 amino acids. In DNA form, the CDR3 reads TGTGCCAGCAGCGTCCCAGCGTGTGACAGCCAAAACTCTGGGGCCAACGTCCTGACTTTC. Translating gives CASSVPACDSQNSGANVLTF.

The chain links TRBV18 to TRBJ1-1, with no clear D. The V and J ends lost 4 bases and 2 bases respectively, with 14 bases between them. The CDR3 has 15 amino acids. Germline CDR1 reads KGHSH; CDR2 reads LQKENI. The CDR3 DNA reads as TGTGCCAGCTCACAAGATAATATCAGAAACACTGAAGCTTTCTTT. Its protein is CASSQDNIRNTEAFF.

The chain uses TRBV29-1 and TRBJ2-2, with 8 bases fitting TRBD1. CDR3 length equals 18 residues. Trimming took 2 bases from V and 4 from J; bases not matched to a gene: 15. Looked up from germline, CDR1 is SQVTM and CDR2 is ANQGSEA. CDR3 in amino acids: CSVERWTGSERGTGELFF. The CDR3 nucleotides are TGCAGCGTTGAACGCTGGACAGGGTCTGAACGAGGCACCGGGGAGCTGTTTTTT.

The chain is built from TRBV19 and TRBJ2-3; 7 bases line up with TRBD2. The length of the CDR3 is 16 residues. V trimming: 1 base; J trimming: 0 bases; junction bases outside the gene matches: 4. Per the germline V gene, CDR1 is LNHDA and CDR2 is SQIVND (reference sequence). Here the CDR3 DNA reads TGTGCCAGTAGTATAGGAGGCGGGAGAAGCACAGATACGCAGTATTTT. Translated: CASSIGGGRSTDTQYF.

The chain recombines TRBV6-1 with TRBJ1-5, with 10 positions matching TRBD1. V lost 3 bases to trimming and J lost 3 bases; unmatched junction nucleotides: 2. CDR1 is MNHNS and CDR2 is SASEGT in the germline V gene. CDR3 length equals 15 residues. The CDR3 DNA sequence: TGTGCCAGCAGTGAGACAGGGGGCGTCAATCAGCCCCAGCATTTT. Amino acids: CASSETGGVNQPQHF.

This sequence joins TRBV5-1 and TRBJ2-1; D gene unclear. The CDR3 is 14 residues long. Germline V gene lookup returns CDR1 SGHRS and CDR2 YFSETQ. The V gene lost 5 bases and the J gene lost 1 base, with 10 bases spanning the gap. CDR3 DNA: TGCGCCAGCAGTCCAGCACAGTCCTACAATGAGCAGTTCTTC. The encoded protein is CASSPAQSYNEQFF.

This clone was picked up a small number of times. This sequence joins TRBV4-3 and TRBJ1-1, with D possibly TRBD1 on 6 matching bases. The CDR3 loop spans 15 amino acids. CDR1 is LGHNA, CDR2 YSLEER, per germline. Trimming took 4 bases from V and 3 from J, leaving 15 bases between them. The CDR3 coding sequence is TGCGCCAGCAGCCTTCAACCGGACAGCTACACTGAAGCTTTCTTT. This gives the protein CASSLQPDSYTEAFF.

In this sample, this clone turned up a few times. V is TRBV7-9 and J is TRBJ2-7, with D possibly TRBD2 on 7 matching bases. The CDR3 covers 13 residues. Germline V lookup: CDR1 SEHNR, CDR2 FQNEAQ (reference sequence). Trimming shortened V by 5 bases and J by 6 bases, and 14 bases separated the two germline ends. The CDR3 region has the DNA TGTGCCAGCAGCCGAGGGGGGGGGCTCGAGCAGTACTTC. This translates into CASSRGGGLEQYF.

V is TRBV27 and J is TRBJ2-7; TRBD1 is a possible D gene (6 bases). V lost 2 bases and J lost 6, with 17 bases in between. CDR1 and CDR2 from the germline V gene are MNHEY and SMNVEV (reference sequence). The CDR3 runs to 15 residues. CDR3 loop: CASSLVPGTFCEQYF. DNA of the CDR3: TGTGCCAGCAGTTTAGTTCCCGGGACATTCTGCGAGCAGTACTTC.

Concerning this clone itself: Germline is not matched at one junction end, which may reflect a read error. The chain is built from TRBV7-7 and TRBJ2-1; tentative D call: TRBD1 (5 bases). CDR1 SSHAT and CDR2 FNYEAQ come from the germline V gene (reference sequence). This CDR3 region has 15 residues. DNA of the CDR3: TGTGCTAGCAGCTTAGGGGCAGGGTTATACAATGAGCAGTTCTTC. Protein sequence: CASSLGAGLYNEQFF.